This T cell receptor beta chain was recovered during a study of control samples from healthy donors and cancer patients. Measured with immunoSEQ multiplex PCR; TCRdb has only the in-frame clones, and not every one. The repertoire consists of about 150,000 clones, with roughly 93% occurring once and the leading ten covering under 7%. The V segment lost 0 bases and the J segment 6 bases; nucleotides outside the gene matches: 2. The CDR3 runs 14 residues. CDR1 SGHRS and CDR2 YFSETQ come from the germline V gene. Sequencing input: blood. The receptor's source is a man aged 18 to 30 in good health. V usage is TRBV5-1 and J usage is TRBJ2-1; 8 nucleotides align to TRBD2. For the CDR3, the DNA is TGCGCCAGCAGCTTGGAGCGGGAGATCAATGAGCAGTTCTTC. Its translation is CASSLEREINEQFF.